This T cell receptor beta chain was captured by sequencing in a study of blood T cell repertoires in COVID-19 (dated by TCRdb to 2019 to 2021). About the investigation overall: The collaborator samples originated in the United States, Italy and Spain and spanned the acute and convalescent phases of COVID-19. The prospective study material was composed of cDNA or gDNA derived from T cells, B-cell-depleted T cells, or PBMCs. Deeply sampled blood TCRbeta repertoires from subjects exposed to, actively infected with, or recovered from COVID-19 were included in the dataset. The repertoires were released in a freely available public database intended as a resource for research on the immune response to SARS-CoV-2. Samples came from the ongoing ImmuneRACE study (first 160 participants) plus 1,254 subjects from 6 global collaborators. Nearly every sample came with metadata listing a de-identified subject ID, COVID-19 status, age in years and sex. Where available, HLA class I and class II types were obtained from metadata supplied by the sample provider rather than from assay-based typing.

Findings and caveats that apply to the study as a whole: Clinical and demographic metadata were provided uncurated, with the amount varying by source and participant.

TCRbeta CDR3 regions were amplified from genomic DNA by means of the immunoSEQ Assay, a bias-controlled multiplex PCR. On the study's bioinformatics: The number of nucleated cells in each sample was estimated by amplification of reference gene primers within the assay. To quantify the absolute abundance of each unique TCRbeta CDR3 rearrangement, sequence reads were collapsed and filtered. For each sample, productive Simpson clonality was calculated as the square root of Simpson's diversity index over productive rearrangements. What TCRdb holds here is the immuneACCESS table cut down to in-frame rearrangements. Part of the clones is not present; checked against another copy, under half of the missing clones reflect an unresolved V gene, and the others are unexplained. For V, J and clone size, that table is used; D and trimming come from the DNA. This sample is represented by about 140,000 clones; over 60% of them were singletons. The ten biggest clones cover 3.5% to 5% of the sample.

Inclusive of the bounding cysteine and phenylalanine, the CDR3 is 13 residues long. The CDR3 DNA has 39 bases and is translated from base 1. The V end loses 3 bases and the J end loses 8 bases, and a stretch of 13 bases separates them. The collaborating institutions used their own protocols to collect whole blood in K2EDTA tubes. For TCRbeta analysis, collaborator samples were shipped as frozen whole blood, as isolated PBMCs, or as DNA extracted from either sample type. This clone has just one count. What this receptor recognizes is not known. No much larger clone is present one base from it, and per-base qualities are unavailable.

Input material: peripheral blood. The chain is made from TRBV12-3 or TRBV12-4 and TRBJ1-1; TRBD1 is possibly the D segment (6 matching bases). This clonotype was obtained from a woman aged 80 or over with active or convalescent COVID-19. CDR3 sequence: CASSFSPTGEAFF. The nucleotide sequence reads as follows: TGTGCCAGCAGTTTCTCACCGACAGGCGAAGCTTTCTTT.